This T cell receptor (beta chain) was recorded in a study of blood T cell repertoires in COVID-19. Study context: Acute and convalescent COVID-19 specimens originated in the United States, Italy and Spain.

Sequencing used immunoSEQ multiplex PCR; TCRdb keeps in-frame clones, though not all of them. This sample has fewer than 200,000 clones, with approximately 82% found just once. Germline V CDR1 and CDR2: SGHNT, YENEEA. This CDR3 is built from 14 residues. V was clipped by 5 bases and J by 1 base, with 11 bases between them. Participant ages covered about 18 to 95 years across around 22 US areas. J is TRBJ1-1 and V is TRBV11-3; D gene ambiguous. Sequencing used PBMCs or T cells enriched from blood (not recorded which). The origin of this receptor is a woman in her fifties or sixties who had recovered from COVID-19. This chain's CDR3 is CASSPRWQNTEAFF. In nucleotides, the CDR3 is TGTGCCAGCAGCCCGAGGTGGCAGAACACTGAAGCTTTCTTT.